The rows below give T cell receptor beta chains drawn from one sample of a study of blood T cell repertoires in COVID-19. Here immunoSEQ multiplex PCR was the method, and the copy in TCRdb shows in-frame clones only, minus some. Here the sample spans 300,000 to 450,000 clones, more than 65% being singletons. Specimen: peripheral blood. The receptor set was obtained from a human donor with acute or convalescent COVID-19. The donor label of this sample is uncertain. The conserved cysteine and the conserved F or W are not part of the CDR3 here. Each record gives: J gene, V gene, clone size, CDR3 protein. Rows give clone size only sometimes, using once, few, many, or a class for an expanded clone.

J gene: TRBJ2-7; V gene: TRBV19; clone size: once; CDR3 protein: ASSGTDSYEQY
J gene: TRBJ2-2; V gene: TRBV2; clone size: .; CDR3 protein: ASSKNFAGELF
J gene: TRBJ2-2; V gene: TRBV14; clone size: .; CDR3 protein: ASSQLRDRGTGELF
J gene: TRBJ1-1; V gene: TRBV20-1; clone size: .; CDR3 protein: SASRRNQGNTEAF
J gene: TRBJ2-5; V gene: TRBV5-8; clone size: once; CDR3 protein: ASSPGLAAQETQY
J gene: TRBJ1-6; V gene: TRBV28; clone size: .; CDR3 protein: ASSFDTRFSYNSPLH
J gene: TRBJ2-2; V gene: TRBV29-1; clone size: .; CDR3 protein: SVEGDSYTGELF
J gene: TRBJ2-7; V gene: TRBV6-5; clone size: .; CDR3 protein: ASRRAGGNGEQY
J gene: TRBJ2-3; V gene: TRBV5-6; clone size: .; CDR3 protein: ASSYATSGSTDTQY
J gene: TRBJ2-3; V gene: TRBV18; clone size: .; CDR3 protein: ASSPRGTDTQY
J gene: TRBJ1-4; V gene: TRBV6-5; clone size: .; CDR3 protein: ASSGNRGANEKLF
J gene: TRBJ2-6; V gene: TRBV19; clone size: .; CDR3 protein: ASSKGVWGANVLT
J gene: TRBJ2-1; V gene: TRBV2; clone size: .; CDR3 protein: ASRLGLAGSYNEQF
J gene: TRBJ2-7; V gene: TRBV10-3; clone size: .; CDR3 protein: AITPTGSGGKLYEQY